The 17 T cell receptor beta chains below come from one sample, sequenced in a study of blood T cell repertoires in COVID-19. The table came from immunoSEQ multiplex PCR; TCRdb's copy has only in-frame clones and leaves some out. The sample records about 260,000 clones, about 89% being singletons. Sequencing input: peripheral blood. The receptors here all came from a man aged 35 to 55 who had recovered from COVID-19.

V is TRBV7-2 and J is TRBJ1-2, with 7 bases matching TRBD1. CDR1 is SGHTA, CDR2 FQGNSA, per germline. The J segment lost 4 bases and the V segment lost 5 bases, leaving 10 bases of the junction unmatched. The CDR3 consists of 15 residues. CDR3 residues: CASSKRTGMSYGYTF. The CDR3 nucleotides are TGTGCCAGCAGCAAACGGACAGGAATGTCCTATGGCTACACCTTC.

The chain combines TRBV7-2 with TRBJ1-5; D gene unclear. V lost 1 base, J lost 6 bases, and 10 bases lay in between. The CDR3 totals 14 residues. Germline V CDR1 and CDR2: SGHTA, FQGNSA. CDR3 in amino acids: CASSLDSRSQPQHF. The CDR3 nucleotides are TGTGCCAGCAGCTTAGACTCCCGTAGTCAGCCCCAGCATTTT.

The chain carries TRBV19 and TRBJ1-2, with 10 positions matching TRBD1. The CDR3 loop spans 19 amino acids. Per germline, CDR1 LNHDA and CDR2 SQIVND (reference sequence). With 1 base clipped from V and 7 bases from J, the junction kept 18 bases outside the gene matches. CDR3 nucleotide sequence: TGTGCCAGTAGTATAGCAGCCCCGGGACAGGGGAGAATAGGGGTTGGCTACACCTTC. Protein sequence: CASSIAAPGQGRIGVGYTF.

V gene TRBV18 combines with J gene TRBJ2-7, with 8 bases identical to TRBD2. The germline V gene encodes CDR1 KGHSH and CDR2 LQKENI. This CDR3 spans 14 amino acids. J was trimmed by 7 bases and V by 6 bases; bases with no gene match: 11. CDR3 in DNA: TGTGCCAGCTCGAAGAGTAGCGGGGTGAGGGAGCAGTACTTC. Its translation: CASSKSSGVREQYF.

In DNA form, the CDR3 reads TGTGCCAGCAGCTCATGGGACAGGACCTACGAGCAGTACTTC. It is translated as CASSSWDRTYEQYF. The J gene is TRBJ2-7, the V gene TRBV5-6, with TRBD1 identical over 8 bases. CDR1 and CDR2 from the germline V gene are SGHDT and YYEEEE. The CDR3 covers 14 residues. The junction had 4 bases not matched to a gene; V was cut back by 3 bases and J by 2 bases.

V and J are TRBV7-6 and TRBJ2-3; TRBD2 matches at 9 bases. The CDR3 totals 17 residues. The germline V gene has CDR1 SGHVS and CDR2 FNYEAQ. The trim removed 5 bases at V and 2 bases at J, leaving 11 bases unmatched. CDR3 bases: TGTGCCAGCAGCCTTAGGGTGGCTAGCGGGACCACAGATACGCAGTATTTT. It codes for CASSLRVASGTTDTQYF.

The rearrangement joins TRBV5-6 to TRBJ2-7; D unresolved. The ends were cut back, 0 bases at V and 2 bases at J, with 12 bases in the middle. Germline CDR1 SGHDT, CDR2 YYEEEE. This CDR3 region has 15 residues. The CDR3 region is CASSLEVGLAYEQYF. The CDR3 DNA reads TGTGCCAGCAGCTTGGAGGTGGGCCTCGCCTACGAGCAGTACTTC.

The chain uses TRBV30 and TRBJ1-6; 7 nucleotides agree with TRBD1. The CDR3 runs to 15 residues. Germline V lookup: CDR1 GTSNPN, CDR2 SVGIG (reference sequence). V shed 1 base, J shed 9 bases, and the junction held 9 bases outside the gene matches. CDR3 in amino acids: CAWSALTGIGSPLHF. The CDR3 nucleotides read TGTGCCTGGAGTGCCTTGACAGGGATTGGTTCACCCCTCCACTTT.

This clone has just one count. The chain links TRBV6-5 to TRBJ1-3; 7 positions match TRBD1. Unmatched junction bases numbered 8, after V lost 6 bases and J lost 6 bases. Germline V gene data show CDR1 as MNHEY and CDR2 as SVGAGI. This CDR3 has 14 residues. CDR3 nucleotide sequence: TGTGCCAGCAGGAGGGACAGAAACCAAAACACCATATATTTT. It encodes CASRRDRNQNTIYF.

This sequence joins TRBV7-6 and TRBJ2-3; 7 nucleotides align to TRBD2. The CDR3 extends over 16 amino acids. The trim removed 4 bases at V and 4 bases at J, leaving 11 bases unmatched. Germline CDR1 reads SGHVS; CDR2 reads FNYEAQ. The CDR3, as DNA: TGTGCCAGCAGCTCCCCGGAGGCGGGAGAGGCAGATACGCAGTATTTT. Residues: CASSSPEAGEADTQYF.

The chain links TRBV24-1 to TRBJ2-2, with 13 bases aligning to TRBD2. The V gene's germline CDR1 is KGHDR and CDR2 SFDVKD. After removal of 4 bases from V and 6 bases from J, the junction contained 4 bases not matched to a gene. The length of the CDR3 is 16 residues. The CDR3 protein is CATSDHTSGGAGELFF. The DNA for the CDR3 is TGTGCCACCAGTGACCATACTAGCGGGGGGGCCGGGGAGCTGTTTTTT.

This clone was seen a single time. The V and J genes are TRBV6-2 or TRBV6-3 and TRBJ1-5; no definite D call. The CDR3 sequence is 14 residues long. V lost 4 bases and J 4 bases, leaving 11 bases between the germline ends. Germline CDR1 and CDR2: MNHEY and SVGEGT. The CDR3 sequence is CASSSVRSNQPQHF. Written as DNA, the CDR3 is TGTGCCAGCAGTTCCGTAAGGAGTAATCAGCCCCAGCATTTT.

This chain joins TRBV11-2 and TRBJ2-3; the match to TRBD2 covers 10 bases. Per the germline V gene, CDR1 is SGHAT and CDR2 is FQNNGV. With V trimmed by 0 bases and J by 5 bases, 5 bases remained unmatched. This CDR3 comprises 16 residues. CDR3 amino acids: CASSLDSSSGRDTQYF. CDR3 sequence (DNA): TGTGCCAGCAGCTTAGATTCGTCTAGCGGGAGAGATACGCAGTATTTT.

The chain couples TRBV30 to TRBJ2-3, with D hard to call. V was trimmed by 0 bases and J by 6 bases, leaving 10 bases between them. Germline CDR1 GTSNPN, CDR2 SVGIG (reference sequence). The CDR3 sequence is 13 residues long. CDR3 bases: TGTGCCTGGAGTGTCGACACAAGGGATACGCAGTATTTT. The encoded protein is CAWSVDTRDTQYF.

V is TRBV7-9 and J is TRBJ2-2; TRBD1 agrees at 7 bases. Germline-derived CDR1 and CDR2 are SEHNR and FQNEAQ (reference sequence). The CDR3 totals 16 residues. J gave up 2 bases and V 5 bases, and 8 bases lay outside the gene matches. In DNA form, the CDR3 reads TGTGCCAGCAGCCCGAGACAGGGACCTAACACCGGGGAGCTGTTTTTT. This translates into CASSPRQGPNTGELFF. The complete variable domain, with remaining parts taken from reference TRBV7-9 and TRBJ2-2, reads DTGVSQNPRHKITKRGQNVTFRCDPISEHNRLYWYRQTLGQGPEFLTYFQNEAQLEKSRLLSDRFSAERPKGSFSTLEIQRTEQGDSAMYLCASSPRQGPNTGELFFGEGSRLTVL.

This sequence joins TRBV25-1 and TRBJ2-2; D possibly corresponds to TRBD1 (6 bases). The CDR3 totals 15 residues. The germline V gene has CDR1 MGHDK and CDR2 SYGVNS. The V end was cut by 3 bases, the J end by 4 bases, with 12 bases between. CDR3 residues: CASSETRGITGELFF. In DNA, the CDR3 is TGTGCCAGCAGTGAGACCAGGGGTATCACCGGGGAGCTGTTTTTT. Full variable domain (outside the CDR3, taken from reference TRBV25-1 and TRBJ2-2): EADIYQTPRYLVIGTGKKITLECSQTMGHDKMYWYQQDPGMELHLIHYSYGVNSTEKGDLSSESTVSRIRTEHFPLTLESARPSHTSQYLCASSETRGITGELFFGEGSRLTVL.

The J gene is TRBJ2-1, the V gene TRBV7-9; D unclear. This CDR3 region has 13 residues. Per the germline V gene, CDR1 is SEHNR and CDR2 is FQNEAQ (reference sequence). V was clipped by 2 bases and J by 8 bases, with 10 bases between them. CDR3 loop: CASSLPVVHEQFF. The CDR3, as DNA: TGTGCCAGCAGCTTACCGGTGGTCCATGAGCAGTTCTTC.